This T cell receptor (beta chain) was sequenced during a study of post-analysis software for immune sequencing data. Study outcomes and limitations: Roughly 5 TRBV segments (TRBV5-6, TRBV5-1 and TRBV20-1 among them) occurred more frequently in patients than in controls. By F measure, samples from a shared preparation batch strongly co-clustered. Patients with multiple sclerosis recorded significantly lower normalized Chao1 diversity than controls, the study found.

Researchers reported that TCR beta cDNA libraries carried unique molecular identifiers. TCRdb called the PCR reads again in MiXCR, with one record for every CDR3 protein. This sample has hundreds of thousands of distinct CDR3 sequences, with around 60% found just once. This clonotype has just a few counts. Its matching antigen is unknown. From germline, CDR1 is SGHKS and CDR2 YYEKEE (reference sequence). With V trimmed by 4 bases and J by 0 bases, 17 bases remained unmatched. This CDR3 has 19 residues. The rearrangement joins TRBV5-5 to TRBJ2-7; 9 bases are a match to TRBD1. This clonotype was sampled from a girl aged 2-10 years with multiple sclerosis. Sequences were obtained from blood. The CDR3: CASSPITLLTGGLSYEQYF. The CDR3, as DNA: TGTGCCAGCAGCCCAATAACATTATTAACAGGGGGCCTCTCCTACGAGCAGTACTTC.